Listed here are 17 T cell receptor beta chains from one sample, sequenced in a study of T cells after somatic rescue of genetic block. Some clones are missing from TCRdb's copy, which holds only in-frame ones; the method was immunoSEQ multiplex PCR. The data hold some 67,000 clones, with about 90% observed a single time. Input material: peripheral blood mononuclear cells (PBMCs). The receptors here all came from a man in his forties.

The chain couples TRBV21-1 to TRBJ2-5; the table's TRBD1 call for D was not verified on the DNA. TRBV21-1 is assigned pseudogene status. The CDR3 totals 12 residues. The CDR3 DNA follows: TGTGCCAGCTACAGGGTTCAAGAGACCCAGTACTTC. It yields the protein CASYRVQETQYF.

The CDR3 loop reads CASSFERTDTQYF. The DNA for the CDR3 is TGTGCCAGCAGCTTCGAACGGACAGATACGCAGTATTTT. The chain combines TRBV7-8 with TRBJ2-3; D gene ambiguous. The CDR3 loop spans 13 amino acids. V lost 3 bases, J lost 3 bases, and 7 bases lay in between. CDR1 and CDR2 (germline): SGHVS, FQNEAQ.

The rearrangement uses TRBV2 and TRBJ2-1, with a weak D call TRBD1 (6 bases). This CDR3 is 14 amino acids long. V was clipped by 6 bases and J by 2 bases, with 11 bases between them. Per germline, CDR1 SNHLY and CDR2 FYNNEI. The DNA of the CDR3 is TGTGCCAGCAGGAGGGGACAAACCTACAATGAGCAGTTCTTC. This encodes CASRRGQTYNEQFF.

CDR3 DNA: TGTGCCAGCAGCTTGACAGGGGAGTATGGCTACACCTTC. It yields the protein CASSLTGEYGYTF. V and J are TRBV5-4 and TRBJ1-2; 7 bases fit TRBD1. V lost 1 base, J lost 5 bases, and 2 bases stayed unmatched. From germline, CDR1 is SGHNT and CDR2 YYREEE (reference sequence). This CDR3 spans 13 amino acids.

This rearrangement joins TRBV4-1 to TRBJ1-5, with D unresolved. V dropped 1 base and J dropped 0 bases, with 7 bases sitting between them. CDR1 is MGHRA and CDR2 is YSYEKL in the germline V gene. The CDR3 totals 15 residues. CDR3 nucleotide sequence: TGCGCCAGCAGCCAAGGGGCCTATAGCAATCAGCCCCAGCATTTT. This codes for CASSQGAYSNQPQHF.

The chain recombines TRBV6-1 with TRBJ2-7; 7 bases fit TRBD2. The V gene's germline CDR1 is MNHNS and CDR2 SASEGT. Unmatched junction bases numbered 2, after V lost 6 bases and J lost 6 bases. The CDR3 has 11 residues. In DNA form, the CDR3 reads TGTGCCAGCAGGCGCGGGGGCGAGCAGTACTTC. It is translated as CASRRGGEQYF.

The V and J genes are TRBV7-3 and TRBJ1-6, with D tentatively TRBD1 (6 bases). Germline loops: CDR1 SGHTA, CDR2 FQGTGA. The V and J ends lost 5 bases and 8 bases respectively, with 13 bases between them. CDR3 size: 14 residues. For the CDR3, the DNA is TGTGCCAGCAGCCTCGGGGGCACTTATTCACCCCTCCACTTT. Translated: CASSLGGTYSPLHF.

This sequence joins TRBV18 and TRBJ2-7; 7 bases fit TRBD1. The CDR3 contains 16 residues. The trim removed 2 bases at V and 4 bases at J, leaving 11 bases unmatched. Per the germline V gene, CDR1 is KGHSH and CDR2 is LQKENI. CDR3 loop: CASSPYSQGSGYEQYF. DNA of the CDR3: TGTGCCAGCTCACCATACTCACAGGGGTCGGGGTACGAGCAGTACTTC.

The chain has TRBV5-6 and TRBJ2-3; D not certain. The germline V gene has CDR1 SGHDT and CDR2 YYEEEE. The length of the CDR3 is 12 residues. Trimming pared 0 bases from V and 6 bases from J, leaving 5 bases between. The CDR3: CASSLDPDTQYF. CDR3 nucleotide sequence: TGTGCCAGCAGCTTGGATCCGGATACGCAGTATTTT.

This clone was seen only a few times. This chain joins TRBV14 and TRBJ1-2, with D perhaps matching TRBD1 (5 bases). Trimming cost V 1 base and J 7 bases, with 16 bases left between them. The CDR3 sequence is 15 residues long. Germline lookup yields CDR1 SGHDN and CDR2 FVKESK. CDR3 bases: TGTGCCAGCAGCCAAGGGCTTCCGGGACGGCTTGGCTACACCTTC. Translated, it gives CASSQGLPGRLGYTF.

The J gene is TRBJ1-1, the V gene TRBV9; 11 nucleotides agree with TRBD1. The CDR3 loop spans 16 amino acids. Per the germline V gene, CDR1 is SGDLS and CDR2 is YYNGEE. V was pared by 0 bases and J by 1 base, with 2 bases of the junction left unmatched. CDR3 DNA: TGTGCCAGCAGCGTAGTGGGACAGGGGGGGAACACTGAAGCTTTCTTT. Protein sequence: CASSVVGQGGNTEAFF.

This chain links TRBV18 with TRBJ2-1; the D gene is possibly TRBD2 (6 bases). The V and J ends lost 2 bases and 9 bases respectively, with 14 bases between them. This CDR3 spans 14 amino acids. Germline V gene lookup returns CDR1 KGHSH and CDR2 LQKENI. The CDR3 sequence: CASSPSEGAGEQFF. In DNA form, the CDR3 reads TGTGCCAGCTCACCATCTGAGGGAGCGGGTGAGCAGTTCTTC.

The V gene is TRBV28, the J gene TRBJ2-1; no firm D call. The CDR3 has 14 residues. Trimming removed 3 bases at V and 4 bases at J, with 10 bases between. Germline V gene lookup returns CDR1 MDHEN and CDR2 SYDVKM. CDR3 sequence (DNA): TGTGCCAGCAGTTTCGGGCCTCGTTACAATGAGCAGTTCTTC. It encodes CASSFGPRYNEQFF.

The V gene is TRBV5-1, the J gene TRBJ1-6; 7 positions agree with TRBD1. Germline V gives CDR1 SGHRS, CDR2 YFSETQ. Germline trimming cut 0 bases from V and 7 bases from J; bases unmatched to any gene: 13. This CDR3 is 18 amino acids long. Written as DNA, the CDR3 is TGCGCCAGCAGCTTGGGAGGAGGGGGCGATTTTCGGAATTCACCCCTCCACTTT. This encodes CASSLGGGGDFRNSPLHF.

V gene TRBV2 combines with J gene TRBJ1-1; the match to TRBD1 covers 7 bases. Trimming removed 6 bases from V and 6 bases from J; junction bases left unmatched: 7. Germline assignment: CDR1 SNHLY and CDR2 FYNNEI. The CDR3 extends over 13 amino acids. The chain's CDR3 is CASSTGEKAEAFF. The CDR3 DNA reads as TGTGCCAGCAGCACAGGGGAAAAAGCTGAAGCTTTCTTT. The variable domain in full, completed from reference TRBV2 and TRBJ1-1, reads EPEVTQTPSHQVTQMGQEVILRCVPISNHLYFYWYRQILGQKVEFLVSFYNNEISEKSEIFDDQFSVERPDGSNFTLKIRSTKLEDSAMYFCASSTGEKAEAFFGQGTRLTVV.

CDR3 in DNA: TGTGCCAGTAGTTCGCGGGGGCCGACGGGTTATGGGCAGTACTTC. Protein product: CASSSRGPTGYGQYF. The chain is built from TRBV19 and TRBJ2-7, with a weak D call TRBD2 (7 bases). Germline values: CDR1 LNHDA, CDR2 SQIVND (reference sequence). The CDR3 contains 15 residues. V was cut by 5 bases and J by 9 bases, with 23 bases left in between.

J is TRBJ2-1 and V is TRBV6-5, with D maybe TRBD1 (5 bases). Trimming stripped 3 bases from V and 0 bases from J, with 12 bases between. This CDR3 is 16 amino acids long. Germline-derived CDR1 and CDR2 are MNHEY and SVGAGI. The CDR3 sequence is CASSYSGASSYNEQFF. The CDR3 DNA is TGTGCCAGCAGTTATAGTGGGGCCAGCTCCTACAATGAGCAGTTCTTC.